The 7 T cell receptor beta chains listed next were all sequenced from one sample in a study of control samples from healthy donors and cancer patients. The table came from immunoSEQ multiplex PCR; TCRdb's copy has only in-frame clones and leaves some out. The table shows 55,000 to 85,000 clones, with roughly 90% occurring only once. The material sequenced was PBMCs. The receptors were gathered from a man in his fifties or sixties with lung cancer.

This chain uses TRBV18 with TRBJ1-6; D gene ambiguous. CDR3 length equals 13 residues. From germline, CDR1 is KGHSH and CDR2 LQKENI. The ends were cut back, 2 bases at V and 7 bases at J, with 6 bases in the middle. The CDR3 DNA is TGTGCCAGCTCACCAAACCGCAATTCACCCCTCCACTTT. Residues: CASSPNRNSPLHF.

The rearrangement links TRBV27 to TRBJ2-5; tentatively, D is TRBD2 (6 bases). With 5 bases removed from V and 4 bases from J, the gap between germline ends came to 23 bases. The CDR3 runs to 17 residues. Germline CDR1 MNHEY, CDR2 SMNVEV (reference sequence). CDR3 bases: TGTGCCAGCAGTCAAATCCGGCGGGGACCTAGATTAGAGACCCAGTACTTC. Its translation is CASSQIRRGPRLETQYF.

The gene calls are TRBV5-1 and TRBJ2-3; 7 bases align to TRBD2. V dropped 0 bases and J dropped 1; count of bases not matched to a gene: 2. The CDR3 totals 15 residues. The germline V gene has CDR1 SGHRS and CDR2 YFSETQ. The CDR3 reads CASSLASGGTDTQYF. CDR3 bases: TGCGCCAGCAGCTTGGCCAGCGGGGGCACAGATACGCAGTATTTT.

The rearrangement joins TRBV7-2 to TRBJ2-7; 7 bases fit TRBD2. This CDR3 spans 16 amino acids. V was pared by 5 bases and J by 3 bases, with 13 bases of the junction left unmatched. Looked up from germline, CDR1 is SGHTA and CDR2 is FQGNSA. CDR3 sequence (DNA): TGTGCCAGCAGCGAGGGTGGCGGGGGTCCTATCTACGAGCAGTACTTC. Translated: CASSEGGGGPIYEQYF.

This chain connects TRBV6-5 to TRBJ1-3; TRBD1 might be the D (6 bases). From germline, CDR1 is MNHEY and CDR2 SVGAGI. The CDR3 extends over 14 amino acids. Trimming removed 2 bases from V and 4 bases from J, with 9 bases in between. CDR3 protein: CASSYRGGGNTIYF. CDR3 DNA sequence: TGTGCCAGCAGTTACCGAGGGGGGGGAAACACCATATATTTT.

The genes are TRBV10-3 and TRBJ1-5; D not resolved. Looked up from germline, CDR1 is ENHRY and CDR2 is SYGVKD. This CDR3 contains 16 residues. Trimming pared 0 bases from V and 2 bases from J, leaving 11 bases between. Written as DNA, the CDR3 is TGTGCCATCAGTGAGTCGATAGCCACCCGCAATCAGCCCCAGCATTTT. This encodes CAISESIATRNQPQHF.

The chain carries TRBV3-1 (or the pseudogene TRBV3-2) and TRBJ1-5, with D hard to call. The V gene lost 4 bases and the J gene lost 4 bases, with 5 bases spanning the gap. This CDR3 contains 12 residues. Germline lookup yields CDR1 LGHDT and CDR2 YNNKEL (reference sequence). The CDR3 DNA follows: TGTGCCAGCAGCCGAGGGAATCAGCCCCAGCATTTT. Translation: CASSRGNQPQHF.